This T cell receptor beta chain was recorded in a study of chemoradiotherapy in HPV16-positive cancers. Study-wide context: A couple of HPV16-positive patients' cells yielded candidate HPV-specific clones and common motifs. General observations from the study: During treatment, candidate HPV-specific clones and E7-related motifs expanded in tumor. In HPV16-positive patients, HPV-responsive T-cell expansion tracked better recurrence-free survival.

Notes on this clone: Its antigen is not known.

Samples were taken several times over chemoradiotherapy. V was pared by 7 bases and J by 4 bases, with 17 bases between. The CDR3 is 14 amino acids. Germline loops: CDR1 LNHDA, CDR2 SQIVND (reference sequence). Method: immunoSEQ multiplex PCR; TCRdb's copy keeps in-frame clones and lacks some. The repertoire holds under 6,500 clones, with more than 85% as singletons. This chain connects TRBV19 to TRBJ2-7; the D call may be TRBD1 or TRBD2 (5 bases each). The TCR comes from a human donor with HPV-associated anogenital cancer. This specimen consisted of tumor tissue, obtained from a patient who underwent chemoradiotherapy. The DNA for the CDR3 is TGTGCCAGTAAAACCGGGACCACCCTGTACGAGCAGTACTTC. Translated, it gives CASKTGTTLYEQYF.